This is a list of T cell receptor beta chains from one sample in a study of CD8 T cells in ankylosing spondylitis. TCRdb ran MiXCR on the 5' RACE reads and lists one entry per CDR3 protein. In the table there are some 450,000 distinct CDR3 sequences, about 15% of which are singletons. The sequencing sample was made of blood, either unsorted or a sorted T cell fraction (not recorded which). These receptor sequences come from a male donor with ankylosing spondylitis. Each CDR3 is given with its conserved first and last residue. D genes are given only for firm matches. Size is omitted from some rows. Given values are once, few, many or a class for expanded clones.

abundance,j_gene,d_gene,v_gene,CDR3aa,CDR3nt
few,TRBJ2-7,NA,TRBV29-1,CSVEVQYEQYF,TGCAGCGTTGAAGTGCAATACGAGCAGTACTTC
NA,TRBJ1-6,NA,TRBV7-2,CASSLGRAPNSPLHF,TGTGCCAGCAGCTTAGGGAGAGCCCCGAATTCACCCCTCCACTTT
NA,TRBJ2-1,NA,TRBV11-2,CASSQDFNEQFF,TGTGCCAGCAGCCAAGACTTCAATGAGCAGTTCTTC
many,TRBJ2-7,TRBD2,TRBV7-2,CASSTSAYEQYF,TGTGCCAGCAGCACTAGCGCCTACGAGCAGTACTTC
NA,TRBJ1-1,NA,TRBV7-9,CASSPDKIDEAFF,TGTGCCAGCAGCCCGGACAAAATAGATGAAGCTTTCTTT
NA,TRBJ2-1,NA,TRBV27,CASSLPGDFGREQFF,TGTGCCAGCAGTTTACCAGGGGACTTCGGGAGGGAGCAGTTCTTC
many,TRBJ2-2,NA,TRBV7-3,CASSKGVGNTGELFF,TGTGCCAGCAGCAAGGGGGTAGGGAACACCGGGGAGCTGTTTTTT
NA,TRBJ1-2,NA,TRBV5-1,CASSVQGYNYGYTF,TGCGCCAGCAGCGTGCAAGGCTATAACTATGGCTACACCTTC
NA,TRBJ2-7,NA,TRBV2,CASSVLLGFYEQYF,TGTGCCAGCAGTGTCTTGCTGGGATTCTACGAGCAGTACTTC
many,TRBJ2-3,NA,TRBV12-3/TRBV12-4,CASSLTQSDTQYF,TGTGCCAGCAGTCTTACCCAGTCAGATACGCAGTATTTT
NA,TRBJ1-4,NA,TRBV20-1,CSARGPGSDEKLFF,TGCAGTGCTAGAGGGCCAGGGTCGGATGAAAAACTGTTTTTT
once,TRBJ1-2,TRBD1,TRBV6-5,CASSSVTGDSGYTF,TGTGCCAGCAGTTCCGTGACAGGGGATTCGGGCTACACCTTC
NA,TRBJ2-5,NA,TRBV15,CATSREETQYF,TGTGCCACCAGCAGAGAAGAGACCCAGTACTTC
many,TRBJ1-3,TRBD1,TRBV27,CASSLRVPNRGSGNTIYF,TGTGCCAGCAGTCTCCGCGTCCCCAACAGGGGCTCAGGAAACACCATATATTTT
few,TRBJ2-2,TRBD1,TRBV15,CATSRGGTGPTGELFF,TGTGCCACCAGCAGAGGGGGGACAGGCCCCACCGGGGAGCTGTTTTTT
NA,TRBJ2-3,TRBD2,TRBV6-5,CASSLSPTSSRTDTQYF,TGTGCCAGCAGTTTGTCCCCGACTAGCTCCCGCACAGATACGCAGTATTTT
many,TRBJ2-1,NA,TRBV20-1,CSAVSQSGGISYNEQFF,TGCAGTGCCGTCTCCCAGAGTGGCGGGATATCCTACAATGAGCAGTTCTTC
few,TRBJ2-3,NA,TRBV5-1,CASSLGVIGDTQYF,TGCGCCAGCAGCTTGGGGGTCATTGGAGATACGCAGTATTTT
NA,TRBJ1-5,TRBD1,TRBV6-2/TRBV6-3,CASRFTGVGQPQHF,TGTGCCAGCAGATTTACAGGGGTTGGACAGCCCCAGCATTTT
many,TRBJ2-5,TRBD2,TRBV12-3/TRBV12-4,CASSLLAGNQETQYF,TGTGCCAGCAGTTTACTAGCGGGGAACCAAGAGACCCAGTACTTC
few,TRBJ1-3,NA,TRBV20-1,CSASVQKGNTIYF,TGCAGTGCCAGCGTGCAAAAGGGAAACACCATATATTTT
NA,TRBJ2-7,TRBD2,TRBV20-1,CSARVPTSGALYEQYF,TGCAGTGCTAGAGTCCCGACTAGCGGGGCCCTCTACGAGCAGTACTTC
NA,TRBJ2-7,NA,TRBV16,CASSPAGSQLPEQYF,TGTGCCAGCAGCCCAGCCGGGAGCCAGCTCCCCGAGCAGTACTTC
NA,TRBJ2-5,TRBD2,TRBV5-4,CASSGSGTSAQETQYF,TGTGCCAGCAGCGGGTCCGGGACTAGCGCACAAGAGACCCAGTACTTC
few,TRBJ2-7,NA,TRBV18,CASSLVGTSPNEQYF,TGTGCCAGCTCACTGGTGGGCACTTCTCCAAACGAGCAGTACTTC
NA,TRBJ1-2,NA,TRBV20-1,CSARDQASGYTF,TGCAGTGCTAGAGATCAAGCGTCTGGCTACACCTTC
once,TRBJ2-7,TRBD2,TRBV7-9,CASIRGGGPSYEQYF,TGTGCCAGCATACGGGGGGGAGGGCCCAGCTACGAGCAGTACTTC
few,TRBJ1-6,NA,TRBV10-3,CAISEISGNSPLHF,TGTGCCATCAGTGAAATTTCGGGTAATTCACCCCTCCACTTT
NA,TRBJ2-3,NA,TRBV9,CASSGRTYPPDTQYF,TGTGCCAGCAGCGGCCGGACCTACCCTCCAGATACGCAGTATTTT
once,TRBJ2-7,TRBD1,TRBV9,CANDTGEKGAYEQYF,TGTGCCAACGACACAGGGGAGAAAGGGGCCTACGAGCAGTACTTC
few,TRBJ1-6,NA,TRBV5-1,CASAESGNNSPLHF,TGCGCCAGCGCGGAGTCAGGGAATAATTCACCCCTCCACTTT
NA,TRBJ2-7,TRBD1,TRBV5-1,CASTLGWGQGAREQYF,TGCGCCAGCACCCTGGGTTGGGGACAGGGGGCACGAGAGCAGTACTTC
NA,TRBJ2-1,NA,TRBV5-1,CASSLTGAFQFF,TGCGCCAGCAGCCTGACGGGGGCCTTCCAGTTCTTC
many,TRBJ2-7,TRBD1,TRBV5-1,CASSLEDRGAYEQYF,TGCGCCAGCAGCTTGGAGGACAGGGGGGCCTACGAGCAGTACTTC
NA,TRBJ2-6,NA,TRBV7-9,CASSLAKRTIGANVLTF,TGTGCCAGCAGCTTAGCAAAACGGACGATTGGGGCCAACGTCCTGACTTTC
NA,TRBJ1-1,NA,TRBV20-1,CSALGTMSKFF,TGCAGTGCTCTGGGGACAATGTCCAAATTCTTT
NA,TRBJ1-5,NA,TRBV19,CASSIGSFRARDQPQHF,TGTGCCAGTAGTATTGGTAGTTTTCGGGCTAGGGACCAGCCCCAGCATTTT
few,TRBJ2-7,NA,TRBV20-1,CSARDSSAGYEQYF,TGCAGTGCTAGAGATAGTAGTGCAGGCTACGAGCAGTACTTC
few,TRBJ1-1,NA,TRBV7-9,CASSPGTPMNTEAFF,TGTGCCAGCAGCCCAGGGACACCTATGAACACTGAAGCTTTCTTT
few,TRBJ2-7,TRBD2,TRBV12-3/TRBV12-4,CASSRLSGNYEQYF,TGTGCCAGCAGCCGACTAAGCGGGAACTACGAGCAGTACTTC
few,TRBJ2-7,NA,TRBV7-9,CASSLDWREQYF,TGTGCCAGCAGCTTAGATTGGAGGGAGCAGTACTTC
few,TRBJ2-7,TRBD2,TRBV7-8,CASSETSGSYEQYF,TGTGCCAGCAGTGAGACTAGCGGCTCCTACGAGCAGTACTTC
NA,TRBJ2-3,NA,TRBV4-1,CASKWGSRTDTQYF,TGCGCCAGCAAGTGGGGGTCCCGCACAGATACGCAGTATTTT
NA,TRBJ2-7,NA,TRBV5-1,CASSLAGDMHEQYF,TGCGCCAGCAGCTTGGCAGGGGACATGCACGAGCAGTACTTC
NA,TRBJ2-5,TRBD2,TRBV12-3/TRBV12-4,CASRITSAETQYF,TGTGCCAGCAGAATAACTAGCGCGGAGACCCAGTACTTC
many,TRBJ1-1,NA,TRBV12-3/TRBV12-4,CASSLGQFPSDTEAFF,TGTGCCAGCAGTTTAGGGCAGTTCCCCTCCGACACTGAAGCTTTCTTT
NA,TRBJ1-5,NA,TRBV28,CASNTRRVNSNQPQHF,TGTGCCAGCAATACCCGACGGGTTAATAGCAATCAGCCCCAGCATTTT
many,TRBJ1-2,NA,TRBV12-3/TRBV12-4,CASSHQRMPGYGYTF,TGTGCCAGCAGCCACCAAAGGATGCCGGGCTATGGCTACACCTTC
few,TRBJ1-4,NA,TRBV5-1,CASSLDGNEKLFF,TGCGCCAGCAGCTTGGACGGGAATGAAAAACTGTTTTTT
NA,TRBJ2-4,TRBD2,TRBV20-1,CSAAPPVGLGASNIQYF,TGCAGTGCTGCCCCTCCAGTTGGACTAGGCGCTTCGAACATTCAGTACTTC
many,TRBJ1-3,NA,TRBV12-3/TRBV12-4,CASSPTGNTIYF,TGTGCCAGCAGCCCGACTGGAAACACCATATATTTT
few,TRBJ2-1,TRBD2,TRBV18,CASSSLAGGGPYNEQFF,TGTGCCAGCTCATCCCTAGCGGGAGGGGGGCCCTACAATGAGCAGTTCTTC
few,TRBJ2-5,NA,TRBV5-1,CASSLAGGARETQYF,TGCGCCAGCAGCTTGGCTGGCGGCGCGCGAGAGACCCAGTACTTC